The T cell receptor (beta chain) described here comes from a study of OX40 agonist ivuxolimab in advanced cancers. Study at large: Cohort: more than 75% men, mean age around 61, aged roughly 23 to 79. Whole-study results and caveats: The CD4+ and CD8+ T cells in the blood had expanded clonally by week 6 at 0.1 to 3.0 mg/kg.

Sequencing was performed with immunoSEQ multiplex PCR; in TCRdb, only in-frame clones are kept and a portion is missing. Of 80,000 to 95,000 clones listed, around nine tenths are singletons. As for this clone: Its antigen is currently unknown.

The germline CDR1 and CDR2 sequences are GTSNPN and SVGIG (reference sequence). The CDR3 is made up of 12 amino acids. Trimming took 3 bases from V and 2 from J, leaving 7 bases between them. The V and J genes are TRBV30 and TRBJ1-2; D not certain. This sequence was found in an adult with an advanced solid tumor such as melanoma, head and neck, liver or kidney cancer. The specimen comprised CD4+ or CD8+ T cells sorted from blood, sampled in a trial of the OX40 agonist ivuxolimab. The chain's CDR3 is CAWSNGNYGYTF. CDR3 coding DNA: TGTGCCTGGAGCAACGGAAACTATGGCTACACCTTC.